The 9 T cell receptor beta chains reported below all come from one sample, sequenced in a study of control samples from healthy donors and cancer patients. Clones were read by immunoSEQ multiplex PCR, and TCRdb kept only the in-frame ones, dropping some. This table has 100,000 to 150,000 clones, 87% appearing once. The sample taken for sequencing was blood. Receptor source: a man aged 25-45 years in good health.

CDR3 in amino acids: CASSSTGSYEQYV. CDR3 sequence (DNA): TGTGCCAGCTCATCTACAGGATCCTACGAGCAGTACGTC. The rearrangement joins TRBV18 to TRBJ2-7; maybe TRBD1 (5 bases). The V end lost 5 bases, the J end lost 1 base, and 9 bases lay between the germline ends. The CDR3 loop spans 13 amino acids. Per the germline V gene, CDR1 is KGHSH and CDR2 is LQKENI.

This clone occurred a few times. The rearrangement joins TRBV6-6 to TRBJ1-4; D is possibly TRBD1 (6 bases). The CDR3 consists of 16 residues. From germline, CDR1 is MNHNY and CDR2 SVGAGI (reference sequence). The V gene lost 4 bases and the J gene lost 1 base, with 13 bases spanning the gap. The CDR3 reads CASSSVQGITNEKLFF. For the CDR3, the DNA is TGTGCCAGCAGTTCCGTACAGGGTATAACTAATGAAAAACTGTTTTTT.

In its sample, this clone was seen once. The J gene is TRBJ2-7, the V gene TRBV6-5; 7 nucleotides agree with TRBD2. Trimming at V came to 0 bases and at J to 2 bases, leaving 4 bases not matched to a gene. Germline CDR1 MNHEY, CDR2 SVGAGI. CDR3 length: 15 amino acids. Here the CDR3 reads CASSYSRAGAYEQYV. CDR3 bases: TGTGCCAGCAGTTACTCGAGGGCGGGGGCCTACGAGCAGTACGTC.

This chain joins TRBV9 and TRBJ1-1; D perhaps matches TRBD1 (6 bases). The CDR3 contains 15 residues. V lost 0 bases to trimming and J lost 0 bases, with 9 bases between them. Germline CDR1 and CDR2: SGDLS and YYNGEE. CDR3: CASSVEGGLNTEAFF. The CDR3 DNA follows: TGTGCCAGCAGCGTAGAGGGGGGGTTGAACACTGAAGCTTTCTTT.

The V gene is TRBV24-1, the J gene TRBJ2-3; TRBD2 matches at 16 bases. Trimming removed 3 bases from V and 4 bases from J; junction bases left unmatched: 12. This CDR3 is 20 amino acids long. Germline-derived CDR1 and CDR2 are KGHDR and SFDVKD. CDR3 nucleotide sequence: TGTGCCACCAGTGATCCAGGGACTAGCGGGGGGGCCCGAGGGCCAGATACGCAGTATTTT. Translated: CATSDPGTSGGARGPDTQYF.

This chain uses TRBV5-6 with TRBJ2-7; tentatively, D is TRBD1 (6 bases). The V end lost 4 bases, the J end lost 6 bases, and 17 bases lay between the germline ends. The CDR3 covers 14 residues. CDR1 SGHDT and CDR2 YYEEEE come from the germline V gene. The CDR3 sequence is CASSTNRVYREQYV. The CDR3 DNA is TGTGCCAGCAGCACCAACAGGGTCTATCGCGAGCAGTACGTC.

This chain joins TRBV7-6 and TRBJ2-7; 9 positions agree with TRBD1. This CDR3 has 15 amino acids. Germline loops: CDR1 SGHVS, CDR2 FNYEAQ. V shed 5 bases and J 4 bases; nucleotides not matched to a gene: 9. CDR3 nucleotide sequence: TGTGCCAGCAGCCGGGGACAGGGTATTTCGTACGAGCAGTACTTC. This sequence encodes CASSRGQGISYEQYF.

This clone occurred once. This chain links TRBV6-5 with TRBJ2-7, with a possible D match to TRBD1 (6 bases). Per germline, CDR1 MNHEY and CDR2 SVGAGI. V was cut by 3 bases and J by 3 bases, with 12 bases left in between. This CDR3 comprises 14 residues. The CDR3 DNA follows: TGTGCCAGCAGTTATCGACAGGACCTCTACGAGCAGTACTTC. Residues: CASSYRQDLYEQYF.

The V gene is TRBV4-2, the J gene TRBJ1-5; D gene unclear. Trimming cost V 0 bases and J 6 bases, with 15 bases left between them. Germline V gene data show CDR1 as LGHNA and CDR2 as YNFKEQ. The CDR3 has 16 amino acids. CDR3 residues: CASSQDGGPTGQPQHF. CDR3 DNA sequence: TGTGCCAGCAGCCAAGATGGAGGGCCCACCGGTCAGCCCCAGCATTTT.